These 28 T cell receptor beta chains were all obtained from the same sample, sequenced in a study of identical twins. TCRdb passed the 5' RACE reads through MiXCR, listing each CDR3 protein once. The data hold 400,000 to 550,000 distinct CDR3 sequences, with about 20% observed a single time. These data also formed part of another study, on T cells expressing NK-cell markers.

Sequencing was performed on CD4+ T cells sorted from blood. The receptors were gathered from a woman aged 18-29 years in good health.

The chain is built from TRBV19 and TRBJ1-3; 7 bases line up with TRBD1. Germline CDR1 and CDR2: LNHDA and SQIVND (reference sequence). The V gene end was trimmed by 6 bases and the J gene end by 8 bases; junction bases not matched to a gene: 10. CDR3 size: 14 residues. The CDR3 here is CASRTTGDGDTIYF. The CDR3 DNA sequence: TGTGCCAGTAGAACTACAGGGGACGGAGACACCATATATTTT.

The chain uses TRBV2 and TRBJ2-7; perhaps D is TRBD1 or TRBD2 (5 bases each). The V gene's germline CDR1 is SNHLY and CDR2 FYNNEI. CDR3 length: 13 amino acids. V lost 8 bases and J lost 1, with 12 bases in between. DNA for the CDR3: TGTGCCAGCGTTGGGGGAAGTTCCTACGAGCAGTACTTC. Translation: CASVGGSSYEQYF. Supplemented by reference TRBV2 and TRBJ2-7, the full variable domain reads EPEVTQTPSHQVTQMGQEVILRCVPISNHLYFYWYRQILGQKVEFLVSFYNNEISEKSEIFDDQFSVERPDGSNFTLKIRSTKLEDSAMYFCASVGGSSYEQYFGPGTRLTVT.

A few counts support this clonotype. The rearrangement joins TRBV27 to TRBJ2-2; tentatively, D is TRBD1 or TRBD2 (5 bases each). Germline assignment: CDR1 MNHEY and CDR2 SMNVEV (reference sequence). Trimming removed 6 bases at V and 6 bases at J, with 17 bases between. The CDR3 sequence is 15 residues long. The CDR3 is CASSQNWGMAGELFF. CDR3 nucleotide sequence: TGTGCCAGCAGCCAGAATTGGGGGATGGCCGGGGAGCTGTTTTTT.

The chain is built from TRBV12-5 and TRBJ2-7; D is unclear. The CDR3 covers 14 residues. Trimming left V 0 bases short and J 3 bases short, with 9 bases between. Per germline, CDR1 LGHNT and CDR2 FRNRAP. The CDR3 is CASGLVPDRYEQYF. The CDR3 coding sequence is TGTGCTAGTGGTTTGGTTCCGGACCGCTACGAGCAGTACTTC.

This rearrangement joins TRBV6-5 to TRBJ2-2; possibly TRBD2 for D (6 bases). The V end was cut by 6 bases, the J end by 6 bases, with 8 bases between. The CDR3 spans 12 residues. In germline, CDR1 is MNHEY, CDR2 SVGAGI. CDR3 nucleotides: TGTGCCAGCAGGAGACTAGCCGGGGAGCTGTTTTTT. Protein sequence: CASRRLAGELFF.

This clonotype turned up a few times. The chain has TRBV10-3 and TRBJ2-7, with 8 bases lining up with TRBD2. The germline V gene has CDR1 ENHRY and CDR2 SYGVKD. The V and J ends lost 6 bases and 7 bases, in that order; junction bases with no gene match: 11. The CDR3 is made up of 14 amino acids. In nucleotides, the CDR3 is TGTGCCATCAGAAGAGCGGGAGAGGGGCGAGAGCAGTACTTC. Amino acids: CAIRRAGEGREQYF.

This clonotype was found many times. The V call is TRBV7-8, the J call TRBJ1-6; 10 bases are a match to TRBD1. V lost 2 bases, J lost 9 bases, and 4 bases stayed unmatched. The germline V gene has CDR1 SGHVS and CDR2 FQNEAQ. The CDR3 runs to 15 residues. CDR3 nucleotides: TGTGCCAGCAGCTTAACCGGGACAGGGGTTTCACCCCTCCACTTT. Its translation: CASSLTGTGVSPLHF.

The CDR3 region has the DNA TGTGCCAGCAGCCGAGGAGGGGGGGATCACGAGCAGTACTTC. Residues: CASSRGGGDHEQYF. The genes are TRBV3-1 and TRBJ2-7, with D possibly TRBD2 on 7 matching bases. The V gene lost 4 bases and the J gene lost 5 bases, with 15 bases spanning the gap. The CDR3 is 14 amino acids. From germline, CDR1 is LGHDT and CDR2 YNNKEL (reference sequence).

Only a few counts were recorded for this clonotype. The CDR3 region has the DNA TGTGCCAGCAGTCGAGGTGCAAGGGGAGAGCAGTACTTC. It encodes CASSRGARGEQYF. The chain joins TRBV6-1 to TRBJ2-7; TRBD1 is a possible D gene (5 bases). The CDR3 consists of 13 residues. Germline assignment: CDR1 MNHNS and CDR2 SASEGT. V gave up 5 bases and J gave up 7 bases, with 15 bases separating them.

The V call is TRBV15, the J call TRBJ2-2, with 8 bases that match TRBD1. Looked up from germline, CDR1 is LNHNV and CDR2 is YYDKDF (reference sequence). The CDR3 length is 18 residues. J lost 0 bases, V lost 0 bases, and 6 bases had no gene match. CDR3 loop: CATSRESRGLTNTGELFF. In DNA, the CDR3 is TGTGCCACCAGCAGAGAAAGCAGGGGGCTAACGAACACCGGGGAGCTGTTTTTT.

The chain has TRBV9 and TRBJ2-2, with no clear D. The V end lost 0 bases, the J end lost 7 bases, and 7 bases lay between the germline ends. Germline V lookup: CDR1 SGDLS, CDR2 YYNGEE. This CDR3 region has 13 residues. The CDR3 spells CASSVALVGELFF. The DNA for the CDR3 is TGTGCCAGCAGCGTAGCCCTCGTCGGGGAGCTGTTTTTT.

V and J are TRBV4-3 and TRBJ2-2; 12 bases are shared with TRBD2. V shed 3 bases, J shed 4 bases, and the junction held 9 bases outside the gene matches. CDR1 is LGHNA and CDR2 is YSLEER in the germline V gene. This CDR3 is 18 amino acids long. CDR3 loop: CASSQGGLAGRFTGELFF. The CDR3 DNA reads as TGCGCCAGCAGCCAGGGGGGACTAGCGGGCCGATTCACCGGGGAGCTGTTTTTT.

There are many counts of this clonotype. The V and J genes are TRBV7-8 and TRBJ1-5, with D unclear. This CDR3 spans 12 amino acids. Germline V gene sequence: CDR1 SGHVS, CDR2 FQNEAQ. The V gene lost 5 bases and the J gene lost 4 bases, with 6 bases spanning the gap. CDR3 in DNA: TGTGCCAGCAGCAAGCCTAATCAGCCCCAGCATTTT. Translating it yields CASSKPNQPQHF.

This clonotype has only one observation. The rearrangement uses TRBV20-1 and TRBJ1-2; a possible D gene is TRBD1 (5 bases). Germline CDR1 and CDR2: DFQATT and SNEGSKA (reference sequence). CDR3 length: 14 residues. V dropped 1 base and J dropped 4 bases, with 13 bases sitting between them. CDR3 sequence: CSARVRGTGYGYTF. CDR3 nucleotides: TGCAGTGCTAGAGTCAGAGGGACGGGCTATGGCTACACCTTC.

V and J are TRBV6-5 and TRBJ2-7; 9 positions match TRBD2. Per germline, CDR1 MNHEY and CDR2 SVGAGI. Unmatched junction bases numbered 6, after V lost 2 bases and J lost 4 bases. The CDR3 totals 15 residues. The CDR3 is CASSYPPTSGYEQYF. The CDR3 bases are TGTGCCAGCAGTTACCCCCCGACTAGCGGATACGAGCAGTACTTC.

This chain joins TRBV5-1 and TRBJ2-3, with 8 bases fitting TRBD2. The germline V gene encodes CDR1 SGHRS and CDR2 YFSETQ. The CDR3 is 15 amino acids. V was pared by 4 bases and J by 1 base, with 5 bases of the junction left unmatched. CDR3 loop: CASSPQAGGTDTQYF. The DNA of the CDR3 is TGCGCCAGCAGCCCTCAAGCGGGAGGCACAGATACGCAGTATTTT.

V gene TRBV9 combines with J gene TRBJ1-1, with a possible D match to TRBD1 (6 bases). Per germline, CDR1 SGDLS and CDR2 YYNGEE. The CDR3 runs to 12 residues. Trimming took 4 bases from V and 11 from J, leaving 15 bases between them. The CDR3 coding sequence is TGTGCCAGCAGCCCGCACAGGGATGGGGCTTTCTTT. Protein product: CASSPHRDGAFF.

This clonotype was seen more than once but under ten times. This chain links TRBV5-1 with TRBJ2-7; 9 positions agree with TRBD2. Looked up from germline, CDR1 is SGHRS and CDR2 is YFSETQ. This CDR3 comprises 17 residues. V gave up 4 bases and J gave up 6 bases; unmatched junction bases: 17. CDR3 amino acids: CASSPQTSGKRRGEQYF. CDR3 sequence (DNA): TGCGCCAGCAGCCCCCAGACTAGCGGTAAAAGACGGGGCGAGCAGTACTTC.

This clonotype showed up just once. CDR3 DNA: TGTGCCAGCAGCCACTCAGAGCTGGAGACCCAGTACTTC. Protein sequence: CASSHSELETQYF. This chain uses TRBV6-2 or TRBV6-3 with TRBJ2-5; D is undetermined. V was clipped by 6 bases and J by 5 bases, with 13 bases between them. The CDR3 covers 13 residues. CDR1 is MNHEY and CDR2 is SVGEGT in the germline V gene.

The chain carries TRBV6-1 and TRBJ1-6; a possible D gene is TRBD1 (6 bases). Germline V gene lookup returns CDR1 MNHNS and CDR2 SASEGT. The V end was cut by 5 bases, the J end by 10 bases, with 21 bases between. The CDR3 loop spans 16 amino acids. The CDR3 reads CASSLASGRGSSPLHF. The CDR3 nucleotides are TGTGCCAGCAGTCTTGCTTCAGGGAGGGGGAGCTCACCCCTCCACTTT.

This clonotype was counted ten times or more. The J gene is TRBJ1-4, the V gene TRBV6-5; D gene uncertain. CDR1 is MNHEY and CDR2 is SVGAGI in the germline V gene. Trimming took 2 bases from V and 8 from J, leaving 18 bases between them. The CDR3 spans 16 residues. CDR3 nucleotide sequence: TGTGCCAGCAGTTACCCTCGAAATGAGGTGGGGGAAAAACTGTTTTTT. Translation: CASSYPRNEVGEKLFF.

The V call is TRBV12-3 or TRBV12-4, the J call TRBJ1-2; tentative D call: TRBD1 (6 bases). This CDR3 region has 13 residues. V was pared by 5 bases and J by 2 bases, with 9 bases between. This CDR3 reads CASSMDRNYGYTF. The CDR3 DNA reads as TGTGCCAGCAGTATGGACAGAAACTATGGCTACACCTTC.

The sample holds a few counts of this clonotype. The chain links TRBV6-5 to TRBJ2-1; D call uncertain. CDR1 and CDR2 from the germline V gene are MNHEY and SVGAGI. The CDR3 sequence is 15 residues long. The V gene lost 6 bases and the J gene lost 7 bases, with 19 bases spanning the gap. The CDR3 is CASRYMGQAQNEQFF. Written as DNA, the CDR3 is TGTGCCAGCAGGTACATGGGCCAAGCACAGAATGAGCAGTTCTTC.

The V gene is TRBV2, the J gene TRBJ2-1, with TRBD2 identical over 8 bases. The CDR3 spans 13 residues. V gave up 4 bases and J gave up 12 bases; unmatched junction bases: 8. CDR1 and CDR2 (germline): SNHLY, FYNNEI. CDR3 sequence (DNA): TGTGCCAGCAGTGTAAACAGCGGGGGTGTGCAGTTCTTC. Residues: CASSVNSGGVQFF.

This clonotype was counted between two and nine times. The rearrangement joins TRBV5-6 to TRBJ2-4; TRBD1 aligns across 9 bases. CDR3 length: 17 residues. Germline V gene data show CDR1 as SGHDT and CDR2 as YYEEEE. V lost 4 bases, J lost 0 bases, and 8 bases stayed unmatched. DNA for the CDR3: TGTGCCAGCAGCAAAACAGGGGGCTCCATAGCCAAAAACATTCAGTACTTC. Its translation: CASSKTGGSIAKNIQYF.

V usage is TRBV7-9 and J usage is TRBJ2-7; a possible D gene is TRBD1 (6 bases). This CDR3 spans 14 amino acids. Germline-derived CDR1 and CDR2 are SEHNR and FQNEAQ (reference sequence). V dropped 5 bases and J dropped 0 bases, with 11 bases sitting between them. The CDR3 loop reads CASSPGQYSYEQYF. CDR3 sequence (DNA): TGTGCCAGCAGCCCGGGACAATACTCCTACGAGCAGTACTTC.

This clonotype was counted at least ten times. V and J are TRBV20-1 and TRBJ1-4; D gene unclear. Germline values: CDR1 DFQATT, CDR2 SNEGSKA (reference sequence). This CDR3 is 11 amino acids long. V was pared by 6 bases and J by 8 bases, with 10 bases between. For the CDR3, the DNA is TGCAGTGCGGAGACCGTCGAAAAACTGTTTTTT. It translates to CSAETVEKLFF.

V and J are TRBV23-1 and TRBJ2-2; 10 bases line up with TRBD2. TRBV23-1 is an open reading frame, and its role is uncertain. This CDR3 region has 15 residues. V shed 3 bases and J 3 bases; nucleotides not matched to a gene: 1. This CDR3 is CASSQTSGHTGELFF. CDR3 in DNA: TGCGCCAGCAGTCAGACTAGCGGGCACACCGGGGAGCTGTTTTTT.